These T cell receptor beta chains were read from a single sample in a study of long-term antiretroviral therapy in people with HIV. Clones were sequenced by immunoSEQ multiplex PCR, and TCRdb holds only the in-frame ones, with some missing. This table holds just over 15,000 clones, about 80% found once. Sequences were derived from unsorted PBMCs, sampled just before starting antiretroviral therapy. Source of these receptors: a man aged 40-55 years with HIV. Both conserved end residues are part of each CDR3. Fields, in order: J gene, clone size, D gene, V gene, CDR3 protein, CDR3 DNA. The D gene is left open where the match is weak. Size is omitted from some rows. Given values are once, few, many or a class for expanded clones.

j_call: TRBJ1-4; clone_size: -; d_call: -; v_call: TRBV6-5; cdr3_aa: CASSYQATNEKLFF; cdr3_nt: TGTGCCAGCAGTTACCAGGCAACTAATGAAAAACTGTTTTTT
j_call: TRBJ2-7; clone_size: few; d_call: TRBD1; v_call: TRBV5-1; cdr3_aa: CASSPDRGGYEQYF; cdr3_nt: TGCGCCAGCAGCCCGGACAGGGGGGGCTACGAGCAGTACTTC
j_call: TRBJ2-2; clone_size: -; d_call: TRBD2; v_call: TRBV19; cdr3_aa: CASSRLAGTGELFF; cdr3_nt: TGTGCCAGTAGTAGACTAGCCGGCACCGGGGAGCTGTTTTTT
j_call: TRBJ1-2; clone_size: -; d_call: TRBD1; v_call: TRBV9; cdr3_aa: CASRERTGGGYGYTF; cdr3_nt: TGTGCCAGCAGGGAGAGAACAGGGGGCGGGTATGGCTACACCTTC
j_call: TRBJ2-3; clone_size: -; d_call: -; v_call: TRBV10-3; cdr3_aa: CATAIRQVTLADTQYF; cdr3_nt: TGTGCCACCGCAATTAGGCAGGTTACTCTAGCAGATACGCAGTATTTT
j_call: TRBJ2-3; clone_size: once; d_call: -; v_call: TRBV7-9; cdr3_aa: CASSLNRETSTDTQYF; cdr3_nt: TGTGCCAGCAGTCTGAACAGGGAGACTAGCACAGATACGCAGTATTTT
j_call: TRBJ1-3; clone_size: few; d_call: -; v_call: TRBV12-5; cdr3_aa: CASGLGDTDTIYF; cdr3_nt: TGTGCTAGTGGTTTGGGGGACACGGACACCATATATTTT
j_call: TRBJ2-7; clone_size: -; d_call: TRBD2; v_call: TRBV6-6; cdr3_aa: CASSYRGLAGHLEQYF; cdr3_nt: TGTGCCAGCAGTTACCGAGGACTAGCGGGGCATCTCGAGCAGTACTTC
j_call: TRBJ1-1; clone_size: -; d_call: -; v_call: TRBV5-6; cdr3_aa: CASSRLSAAEAFF; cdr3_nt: TGTGCCAGCAGCCGCCTAAGTGCGGCTGAAGCTTTCTTT
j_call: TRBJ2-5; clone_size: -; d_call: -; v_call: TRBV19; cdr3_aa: CASRKWGGQETQYF; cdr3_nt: TGTGCCAGTAGGAAATGGGGTGGGCAAGAGACCCAGTACTTC
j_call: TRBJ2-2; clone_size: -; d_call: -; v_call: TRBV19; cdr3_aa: CATYGGPSNTGELFF; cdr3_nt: TGTGCCACCTACGGCGGACCCTCGAACACCGGGGAGCTGTTTTTT
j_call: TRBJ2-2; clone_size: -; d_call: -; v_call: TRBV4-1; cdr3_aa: CASSMEGENPGELFF; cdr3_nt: TGCGCCAGCAGCATGGAGGGAGAAAATCCCGGGGAGCTGTTTTTT
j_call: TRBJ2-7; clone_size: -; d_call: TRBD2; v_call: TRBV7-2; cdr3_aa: CASSPRLAGGLHEQYF; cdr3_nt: TGTGCCAGCAGCCCGAGACTAGCGGGGGGACTCCACGAGCAGTACTTC
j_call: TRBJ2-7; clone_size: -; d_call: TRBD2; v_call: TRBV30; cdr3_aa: CAWTGGSLGYEQYF; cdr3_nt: TGTGCCTGGACGGGAGGGAGTTTGGGCTACGAGCAGTACTTC
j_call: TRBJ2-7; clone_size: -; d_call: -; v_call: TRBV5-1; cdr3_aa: CASSSVESSYEQYF; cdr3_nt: TGCGCCAGCAGCTCCGTGGAGAGCTCCTACGAGCAGTACTTC
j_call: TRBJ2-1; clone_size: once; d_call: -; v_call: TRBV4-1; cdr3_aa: CASSQVQGPYNEQFF; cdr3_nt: TGCGCCAGCAGCCAAGTGCAGGGGCCGTACAATGAGCAGTTCTTC
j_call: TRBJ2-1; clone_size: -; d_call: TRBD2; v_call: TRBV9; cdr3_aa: CASSVGTSGRVEQFF; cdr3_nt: TGTGCCAGCAGCGTCGGGACTAGCGGGAGGGTTGAGCAGTTCTTC
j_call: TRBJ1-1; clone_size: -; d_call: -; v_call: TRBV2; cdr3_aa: CASTEELSNTEAFF; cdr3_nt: TGTGCCAGCACCGAGGAACTTTCGAACACTGAAGCTTTCTTT
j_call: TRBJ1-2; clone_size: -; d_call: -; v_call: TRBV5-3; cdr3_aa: CARSHGTPRGYGYTF; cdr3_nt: TGTGCCAGAAGCCACGGGACACCCAGAGGCTATGGCTACACCTTC
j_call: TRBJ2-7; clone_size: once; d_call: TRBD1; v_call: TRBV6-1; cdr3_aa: CASSEFPDRGYEQYF; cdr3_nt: TGTGCCAGCAGTGAATTCCCCGACAGGGGCTACGAGCAGTACTTC
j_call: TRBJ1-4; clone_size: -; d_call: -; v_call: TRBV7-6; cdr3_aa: CASSLNGGGNEKLFF; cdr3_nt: TGTGCCAGCAGCCTAAACGGGGGAGGTAATGAAAAACTGTTTTTT
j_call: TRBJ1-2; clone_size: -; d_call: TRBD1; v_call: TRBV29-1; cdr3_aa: CSESGTGKGYTF; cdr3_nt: TGCAGCGAGTCCGGGACAGGGAAAGGCTACACCTTC
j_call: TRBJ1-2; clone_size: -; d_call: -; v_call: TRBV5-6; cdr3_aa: CASSLGGLANYGYTF; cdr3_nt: TGTGCCAGCAGCTTGGGAGGGCTAGCTAACTATGGCTACACCTTC
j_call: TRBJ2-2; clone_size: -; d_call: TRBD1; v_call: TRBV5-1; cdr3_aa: CASSLPKLGGDRTGELFF; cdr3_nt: TGCGCCAGCAGCTTGCCGAAGTTAGGGGGCGATCGTACCGGGGAGCTGTTTTTT
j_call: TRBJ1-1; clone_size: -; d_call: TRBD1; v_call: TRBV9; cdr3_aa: CASSESDRVLTEAFF; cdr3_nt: TGTGCCAGCAGTGAAAGTGACAGGGTTCTCACTGAAGCTTTCTTT
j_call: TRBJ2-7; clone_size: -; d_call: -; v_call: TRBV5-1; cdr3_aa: CASSLDGGPPYEQYF; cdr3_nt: TGCGCCAGCAGCTTGGACGGGGGGCCTCCCTACGAGCAGTACTTC
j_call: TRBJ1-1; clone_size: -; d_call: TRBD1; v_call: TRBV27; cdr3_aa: CASSSIGGGNTEAFF; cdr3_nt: TGTGCCAGCAGTTCGATAGGGGGCGGGAACACTGAAGCTTTCTTT
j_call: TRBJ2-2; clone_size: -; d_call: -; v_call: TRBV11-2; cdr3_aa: CASRGGSGDSGELFF; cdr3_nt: TGTGCCAGCCGAGGCGGGTCAGGCGATTCCGGGGAGCTGTTTTTT
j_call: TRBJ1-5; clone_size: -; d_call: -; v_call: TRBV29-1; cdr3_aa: CSVGGRNQPQHF; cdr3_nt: TGCAGCGTTGGCGGCAGAAATCAGCCCCAGCATTTT
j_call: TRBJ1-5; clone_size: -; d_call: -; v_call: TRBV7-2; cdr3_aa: CASSSDPGTAGGPQHF; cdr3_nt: TGTGCCAGCAGCTCGGATCCGGGAACAGCGGGAGGGCCCCAGCATTTT
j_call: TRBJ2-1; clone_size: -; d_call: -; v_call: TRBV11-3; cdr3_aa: CASSLDDGEQFF; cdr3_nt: TGTGCCAGCAGCTTAGATGACGGCGAGCAGTTCTTC
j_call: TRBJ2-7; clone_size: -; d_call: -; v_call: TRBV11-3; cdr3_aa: CARPPARTPPIDEQYF; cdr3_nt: TGTGCCAGGCCCCCAGCCCGTACCCCCCCGATTGACGAGCAGTACTTC
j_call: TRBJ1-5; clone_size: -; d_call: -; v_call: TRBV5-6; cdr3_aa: CASSSENQPQHF; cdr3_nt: TGTGCCAGCAGCTCGGAAAATCAGCCCCAGCATTTT
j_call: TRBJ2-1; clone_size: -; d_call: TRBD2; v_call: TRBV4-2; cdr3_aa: CASSSRTSGDYNEQFF; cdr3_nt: TGTGCCAGCAGCTCGAGGACTAGCGGAGATTACAATGAGCAGTTCTTC
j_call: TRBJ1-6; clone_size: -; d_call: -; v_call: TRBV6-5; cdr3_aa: CASRESSYNSPLHF; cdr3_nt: TGTGCCAGCCGAGAAAGCTCCTATAATTCACCCCTCCACTTT
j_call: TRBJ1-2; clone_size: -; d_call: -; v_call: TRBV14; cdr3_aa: CASSQAFVWVYGYTF; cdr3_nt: TGTGCCAGCAGCCAAGCATTTGTTTGGGTCTATGGCTACACCTTC
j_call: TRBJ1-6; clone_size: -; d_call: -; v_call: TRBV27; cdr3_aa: CASSLSGASPLHF; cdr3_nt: TGTGCCAGCAGTTTAAGCGGCGCATCACCCCTCCACTTT